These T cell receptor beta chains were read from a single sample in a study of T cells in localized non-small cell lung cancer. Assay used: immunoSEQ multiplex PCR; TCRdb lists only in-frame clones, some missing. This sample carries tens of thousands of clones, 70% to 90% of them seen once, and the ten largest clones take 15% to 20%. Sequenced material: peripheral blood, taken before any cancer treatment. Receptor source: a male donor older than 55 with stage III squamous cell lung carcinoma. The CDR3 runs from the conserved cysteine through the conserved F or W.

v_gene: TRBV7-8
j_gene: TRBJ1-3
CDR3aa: CASSLKTLGNTIYF

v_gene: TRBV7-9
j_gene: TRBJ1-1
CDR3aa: CASSLAEGANTEAFF

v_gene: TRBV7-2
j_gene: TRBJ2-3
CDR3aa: CASSRGLAGGDTQYF

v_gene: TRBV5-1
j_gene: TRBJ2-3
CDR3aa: CASSLGTVRTDTQYF

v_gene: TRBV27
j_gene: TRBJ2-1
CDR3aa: CASRTSGSYNEQFF

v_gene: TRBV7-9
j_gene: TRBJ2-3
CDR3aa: CASSNRLAGSTDTQYF

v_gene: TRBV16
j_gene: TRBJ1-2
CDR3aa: CASSQSFAVHEDTF

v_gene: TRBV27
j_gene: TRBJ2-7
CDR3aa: CASRGRDRQNYEQYF

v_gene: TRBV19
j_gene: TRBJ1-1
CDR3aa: CASSALTGDEAFF

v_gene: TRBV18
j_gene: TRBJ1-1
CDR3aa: CASSHDLNTEAFF

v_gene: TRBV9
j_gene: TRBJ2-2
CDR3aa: CASSVGEDRYTGELFF

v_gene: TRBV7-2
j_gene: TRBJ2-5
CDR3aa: CASSLVERDQETQYF

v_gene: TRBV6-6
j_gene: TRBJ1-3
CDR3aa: CASSPRGGLENTIYF

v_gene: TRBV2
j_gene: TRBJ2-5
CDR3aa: CASSESSGRQETQYF

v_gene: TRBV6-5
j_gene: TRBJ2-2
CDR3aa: CASSYRQETGELFF

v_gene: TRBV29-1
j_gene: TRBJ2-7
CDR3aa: CSVAPDRFSYEQYF

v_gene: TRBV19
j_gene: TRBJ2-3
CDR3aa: CASSITTSGLTDTQYF

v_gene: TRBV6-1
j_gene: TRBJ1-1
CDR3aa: CASSEARGGFVLNTEAFF

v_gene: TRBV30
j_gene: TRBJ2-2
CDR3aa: CAWSVFWASGGSYTGELFF

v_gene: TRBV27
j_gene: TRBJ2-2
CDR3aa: CASSRPWAGLAGELFF

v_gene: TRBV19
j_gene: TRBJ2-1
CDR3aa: CASRMDRAWNEQFF

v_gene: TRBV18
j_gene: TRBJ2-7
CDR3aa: CASSDVGTRTYEQYF

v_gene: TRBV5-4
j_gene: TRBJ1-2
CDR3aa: CASSLTGRYGYTF

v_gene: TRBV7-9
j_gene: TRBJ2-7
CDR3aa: CASSLFDRANEQYF

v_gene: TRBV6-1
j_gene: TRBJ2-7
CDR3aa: CASSEAWTYSYEQYF

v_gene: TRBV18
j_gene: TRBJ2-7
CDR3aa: CASSASTRGQYF

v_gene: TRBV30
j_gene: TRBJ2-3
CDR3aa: CAWSPHYTDTQYF

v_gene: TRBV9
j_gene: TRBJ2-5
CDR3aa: CASSVVGSGQETQYF

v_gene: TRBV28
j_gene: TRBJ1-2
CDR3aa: CAVGVVNGGGYTF